A selection of T cell receptor beta chains follows, all from one sample in a study of CD8 T cells in Susac syndrome. Each CDR3 protein is one row after TCRdb ran MiXCR on the immunoSEQ multiplex PCR reads. This table holds 55,000 to 75,000 distinct CDR3 sequences, approximately 93% found once. Material for sequencing was CD4+ T cells from PBMCs. The receptors originated from a human donor with Susac syndrome. Each CDR3 is given with its conserved first and last residue. The order of the fields is D gene, clone size, J gene, V gene, CDR3 protein, CDR3 DNA. The D gene is left open where the match is weak. Clone size, where shown, is once, few, many, or a class for clones that have expanded.

. | . | TRBJ1-5 | TRBV5-6 | CASSLFGPYSNQPQHF | TGTGCCAGCAGCTTGTTCGGCCCTTATAGCAATCAGCCCCAGCATTTT
. | . | TRBJ1-4 | TRBV5-1 | CASSLAGRGEKLFF | TGCGCCAGCAGCTTGGCCGGACGGGGTGAAAAACTGTTTTTT
. | . | TRBJ2-1 | TRBV9 | CASSARGDRALEQFF | TGTGCCAGCAGCGCCAGGGGTGACAGAGCGCTTGAGCAGTTCTTC
. | . | TRBJ1-1 | TRBV9 | CASSVDFKGDTEAFF | TGTGCCAGCAGCGTAGATTTTAAGGGGGACACTGAAGCTTTCTTT
. | . | TRBJ2-7 | TRBV25-1 | CASSELGGTLSYEQYF | TGTGCCAGCAGTGAATTGGGGGGGACACTATCCTACGAGCAGTACTTC
TRBD2 | . | TRBJ2-5 | TRBV6-6 | CASSPSGGAARETQYF | TGTGCCAGCAGTCCTAGCGGGGGGGCAGCAAGGGAAACCCAGTACTTC
TRBD1 | . | TRBJ1-2 | TRBV7-9 | CASSLRRLNPTGEGYTF | TGTGCCAGCAGCTTACGACGGTTGAATCCGACAGGGGAAGGCTACACCTTC
. | . | TRBJ1-5 | TRBV7-2 | CASSPTGGRQPQHF | TGTGCCAGCAGCCCCACCGGGGGAAGGCAGCCCCAGCATTTT
. | . | TRBJ1-4 | TRBV28 | CASSLLGTNEKLFF | TGTGCCAGCAGTCTGCTAGGGACTAATGAAAAACTGTTTTTT
TRBD1 | . | TRBJ1-4 | TRBV18 | CASSPNEQGISEKLFF | TGTGCCAGCTCACCCAACGAACAGGGGATAAGTGAAAAACTGTTTTTT
. | . | TRBJ1-6 | TRBV2 | CASSQDKTGLSSPLHF | TGTGCCAGCAGTCAGGACAAAACGGGCCTTAGTTCACCCCTCCACTTT
TRBD1 | . | TRBJ1-2 | TRBV6-2/TRBV6-3 | CASQDRGPITF | TGTGCCAGCCAGGACAGGGGCCCCATTACCTTC
. | . | TRBJ1-2 | TRBV7-2 | CASSLTVFSSGYTF | TGTGCCAGCAGCCTAACAGTGTTCAGCTCTGGCTACACCTTC
. | . | TRBJ2-7 | TRBV24-1 | CATSKGGDSYEQYF | TGTGCCACCAGTAAAGGGGGAGATTCCTACGAGCAGTACTTC
TRBD2 | . | TRBJ2-1 | TRBV7-8 | CASSLVSGAYNEQFF | TGTGCCAGCAGCTTAGTTAGCGGGGCCTACAATGAGCAGTTCTTC
TRBD2 | . | TRBJ2-5 | TRBV7-2 | CASSAYRTSVETQYF | TGTGCCAGCAGCGCCTACCGAACTAGCGTAGAGACCCAGTACTTC
TRBD1 | . | TRBJ2-2 | TRBV24-1 | CATSQDRGRGQNTGELFF | TGTGCCACCAGTCAGGACAGGGGGCGTGGACAGAACACCGGGGAGCTGTTTTTT
. | . | TRBJ2-5 | TRBV5-4 | CASSAWTTREETQYF | TGTGCCAGCAGCGCCTGGACTACCCGGGAAGAGACCCAGTACTTC
. | . | TRBJ2-3 | TRBV5-1 | CASSSGALWWAMRDTDTQYF | TGCGCCAGCAGTTCCGGAGCCCTTTGGTGGGCCATGCGTGACACAGATACGCAGTATTTT
. | once | TRBJ2-2 | TRBV3-1 | CASSFTDPENTGELFF | TGTGCCAGCAGCTTCACCGACCCTGAGAACACCGGGGAGCTGTTTTTT
TRBD1 | . | TRBJ2-6 | TRBV28 | CASSSFRTGRSGANVLTF | TGTGCCAGCAGTTCATTCCGGACAGGGCGCTCTGGGGCCAACGTCCTGACTTTC
. | . | TRBJ1-6 | TRBV7-2 | CASSRRTAGPNSPLHF | TGTGCCAGCAGCCGGCGCACGGCCGGACCGAATTCACCCCTCCACTTT